This T cell receptor (beta chain) was documented in a study of blood T cell repertoires in COVID-19. The wider study: T cells, B-cell-depleted T cells, or PBMCs supplied cDNA or gDNA.

Original analysis: From reference gene primer amplification, estimates of nucleated cell counts were derived. Only in-frame clones appear in the TCRdb table, and some are missing; sequencing was by immunoSEQ multiplex PCR. That table furnishes V, J and clone size, whereas the DNA furnished D and trimming. The table lists roughly 130,000 clones, about 88% of them singletons. CDR3 length: 15 residues. V lost 0 bases and J lost 2, with 9 bases in between. Germline CDR1 is SGDLS and CDR2 is YYNGEE. This chain connects TRBV9 to TRBJ2-1, with D hard to call. What was sequenced was peripheral blood. This receptor was taken from a human donor with COVID-19, enrolled during active disease. The donor label of this sample is uncertain. In DNA, the CDR3 is TGTGCCAGCAGCGTAGGCCAGGCAGCCTACAATGAGCAGTTCTTC. Residues: CASSVGQAAYNEQFF.